Here is one T cell receptor beta chain with its context. This clone was seen only once. The antigen it recognizes is unknown. Base qualities are missing; no much larger clone stands one base away. Receptor amplification or capture employed the immunoSEQ multiplex PCR assay. The study's processing was this. To diagnose cytomegalovirus status from the catalog of TCR beta chain sequences, a statistical classification framework was built. TCRdb's version of the immuneACCESS table is confined to in-frame rearrangements and falls short of the full clone set. An unresolved V gene accounts for under half of the shortfall where checked; the remainder is of unknown origin. V and J calls and clone size come straight from that table; D and trimming were deduced from the DNA. For this sample the table gives 100,000 to 150,000 clones, of which about nine tenths were detected only once. Of the sample, roughly 2% is held by the ten largest clones.

This sample is drawn from a study of cytomegalovirus exposure and HLA in healthy donors (dated by TCRdb to 2017 to 2019). Looking at the study overall: According to a later analysis, the approximately 130 validation repertoires were produced on the same platform as the approximately 620 repertoires of the first cohort. Along with the roughly 670-subject first cohort, a separate validation cohort of over 90 different subjects was used. The aim of the study was to test whether cataloging public T cell receptors could identify signatures of past pathogen exposure. To predict cytomegalovirus infection status, the study brought together high-throughput TCR immunosequencing, statistical association of individual TCRs with disease status, and machine learning. The paper as a whole reports these results and caveats: The authors suggested that the approach could potentially be generalized to other disease states and immunological phenotypes. The study listed 164 TCR beta chains as associated with cytomegalovirus. A later analysis lacked HLA typing for the validation cohort, so it scored co-occurrence in that cohort across all 110 or so repertoires. In vitro tests confirmed that a few of the cytomegalovirus-associated TCR beta chains recognize cytomegalovirus antigens. In both the original and validation cohorts, the classifier was reported to diagnose cytomegalovirus status with high specificity and sensitivity. A later analysis found that TCRs clustered in the first cohort also tended to co-occur in the 120 validation repertoires, with 90% to 95% of cluster scores above 0. Most TCR sequences were observed very rarely across donors, whereas some public TCRs were present in many individuals.

Separate from the approximately 700-subject first cohort, the validation cohort of around 130 subjects was the group to which the donors belonged. Taken from the germline V gene, the CDR1 and CDR2 loops are SQVTM and ANQGSEA. The CDR3 covers 11 residues, taking in both the cysteine and the phenylalanine. The entry retains the CDR3 DNA only, 33 bases that are in frame from base 1. A distance of 9 bases separates the germline ends of V and J, which lose 7 bases and 6 bases respectively. Here the chain combines TRBV29-1 and TRBJ2-2, with the D gene too uncertain to name. The clonotype originates from a woman between 18 and 30 years old in good health and CMV-seronegative. Specimen: PBMCs. The nucleotides are TGCAGCGGTGCTAGGTCCGGGGAGCTGTTTTTT. Its translation reads: CSGARSGELFF.